A selection of T cell receptor beta chains follows, all from one sample in a study of T cell responses to AZD1222 COVID-19 vaccine. TCRdb's table, derived via immunoSEQ multiplex PCR, lists solely in-frame clones and lacks some. Among 120,000 or so clones listed, around 83% were seen once. Sequences were derived from peripheral blood, sampled 28 days after the second AZD1222 dose. These receptors all come from an adult who received the AZD1222 COVID-19 vaccine. CDR3s include the opening cysteine and the closing phenylalanine or tryptophan. The D gene is left open where the match is weak. Where a row states a size, it is once, few, many or the class of an expanded clone; other rows omit it.

J gene: TRBJ2-1; clone size: NA; D gene: NA; V gene: TRBV6-1; CDR3 protein: CASSDRYDQFF; CDR3 DNA: TGTGCCAGCAGTGACAGGTACGACCAGTTCTTC
J gene: TRBJ2-5; clone size: NA; D gene: NA; V gene: TRBV6-2/TRBV6-3; CDR3 protein: CASSYGSRGQETQYF; CDR3 DNA: TGTGCCAGCAGTTACGGGTCTCGGGGGCAAGAGACCCAGTACTTC
J gene: TRBJ1-3; clone size: NA; D gene: NA; V gene: TRBV11-2; CDR3 protein: CASSLGRGIFSGNTIYF; CDR3 DNA: TGTGCCAGCAGCTTAGGGCGGGGGATCTTCTCTGGAAACACCATATATTTT
J gene: TRBJ1-2; clone size: NA; D gene: NA; V gene: TRBV12-3/TRBV12-4; CDR3 protein: CASSLGGYYGYTF; CDR3 DNA: TGTGCCAGCAGTTTGGGAGGGTACTATGGCTACACCTTC
J gene: TRBJ1-1; clone size: NA; D gene: NA; V gene: TRBV6-5; CDR3 protein: CASKEGFTEAFF; CDR3 DNA: TGTGCCAGCAAGGAGGGCTTCACTGAAGCTTTCTTT
J gene: TRBJ1-6; clone size: few; D gene: NA; V gene: TRBV6-5; CDR3 protein: CASRGSSYNSPLHF; CDR3 DNA: TGTGCCAGCAGGGGGAGCTCCTATAATTCACCCCTCCACTTT
J gene: TRBJ1-1; clone size: NA; D gene: NA; V gene: TRBV6-5; CDR3 protein: CASSYWGPPSDTEAFF; CDR3 DNA: TGTGCCAGCAGTTACTGGGGACCTCCGAGCGACACTGAAGCTTTCTTT
J gene: TRBJ2-2; clone size: NA; D gene: TRBD1; V gene: TRBV6-5; CDR3 protein: CASSYDRGVAGELFF; CDR3 DNA: TGTGCCAGCAGTTATGACAGGGGGGTGGCCGGGGAGCTGTTTTTT
J gene: TRBJ1-5; clone size: many; D gene: TRBD1; V gene: TRBV18; CDR3 protein: CASSPDRARQPQHF; CDR3 DNA: TGTGCCAGCTCACCGGACAGGGCACGCCAGCCCCAGCATTTT
J gene: TRBJ2-2; clone size: NA; D gene: NA; V gene: TRBV9; CDR3 protein: CASSSGPELFF; CDR3 DNA: TGTGCCAGCAGCTCCGGACCGGAGCTGTTTTTT
J gene: TRBJ2-3; clone size: NA; D gene: TRBD1; V gene: TRBV13; CDR3 protein: CASSFIGWGQRTDTQYF; CDR3 DNA: TGTGCCAGCAGCTTTATAGGTTGGGGACAGCGCACAGATACGCAGTATTTT
J gene: TRBJ1-6; clone size: NA; D gene: NA; V gene: TRBV9; CDR3 protein: CASSSDSSYNSPLHF; CDR3 DNA: TGTGCCAGCAGTTCGGACAGCTCCTATAATTCACCCCTCCACTTT
J gene: TRBJ2-1; clone size: NA; D gene: TRBD1; V gene: TRBV5-1; CDR3 protein: CASSLLGTGYLNEQFF; CDR3 DNA: TGCGCCAGCAGTTTGCTCGGGACAGGATATTTGAATGAGCAGTTCTTC
J gene: TRBJ2-2; clone size: NA; D gene: NA; V gene: TRBV2; CDR3 protein: CASRAIGITGELFF; CDR3 DNA: TGTGCCAGCAGGGCTATTGGGATAACCGGGGAGCTGTTTTTT
J gene: TRBJ2-1; clone size: NA; D gene: NA; V gene: TRBV18; CDR3 protein: CASSRGGSYNEQFF; CDR3 DNA: TGTGCCAGCTCACGTGGGGGCTCCTACAATGAGCAGTTCTTC
J gene: TRBJ2-7; clone size: NA; D gene: NA; V gene: TRBV19; CDR3 protein: CASAAVSGWSSYEQYF; CDR3 DNA: TGTGCCAGCGCGGCGGTGAGCGGCTGGAGCTCCTACGAGCAGTACTTC
J gene: TRBJ1-2; clone size: NA; D gene: NA; V gene: TRBV21-1; CDR3 protein: CASSSHRTGGFGYTF; CDR3 DNA: TGTGCCAGCAGCTCCCATAGGACAGGGGGCTTTGGCTACACCTTC
J gene: TRBJ2-7; clone size: NA; D gene: TRBD1; V gene: TRBV28; CDR3 protein: CASSPRTGIKQYF; CDR3 DNA: TGTGCCAGCAGTCCCCGGACAGGGATAAAGCAGTACTTC
J gene: TRBJ2-7; clone size: NA; D gene: NA; V gene: TRBV6-5; CDR3 protein: CASSYSTASYEQYF; CDR3 DNA: TGTGCCAGCAGTTACTCTACAGCCTCCTACGAGCAGTACTTC
J gene: TRBJ2-1; clone size: NA; D gene: NA; V gene: TRBV4-1; CDR3 protein: CASSQAGVYNEQFF; CDR3 DNA: TGCGCCAGCAGCCAAGCGGGGGTCTACAATGAGCAGTTCTTC
J gene: TRBJ1-6; clone size: NA; D gene: NA; V gene: TRBV6-5; CDR3 protein: CASSPRVEAPLHF; CDR3 DNA: TGTGCCAGCAGTCCCCGCGTTGAGGCACCCCTCCACTTT
J gene: TRBJ2-7; clone size: NA; D gene: NA; V gene: TRBV6-2/TRBV6-3; CDR3 protein: CASSYGGHNREQYF; CDR3 DNA: TGTGCCAGCAGTTACGGGGGTCATAATAGGGAGCAGTACTTC
J gene: TRBJ2-7; clone size: once; D gene: TRBD1; V gene: TRBV11-1; CDR3 protein: CASSPLTGVYEQYF; CDR3 DNA: TGTGCCAGCAGCCCACTGACAGGGGTATACGAGCAGTACTTC
J gene: TRBJ1-4; clone size: NA; D gene: TRBD1; V gene: TRBV9; CDR3 protein: CASSPRQGPNEKLFF; CDR3 DNA: TGTGCCAGCAGCCCGCGACAGGGCCCTAATGAAAAACTGTTTTTT
J gene: TRBJ1-3; clone size: once; D gene: TRBD1; V gene: TRBV6-1; CDR3 protein: CATYRGSGNTIYF; CDR3 DNA: TGTGCCACCTACAGGGGCTCTGGAAACACCATATATTTT
J gene: TRBJ2-6; clone size: NA; D gene: NA; V gene: TRBV9; CDR3 protein: CASVSSGANVLTF; CDR3 DNA: TGTGCCAGCGTAAGCTCTGGGGCCAACGTCCTGACTTTC
J gene: TRBJ1-4; clone size: once; D gene: NA; V gene: TRBV9; CDR3 protein: CASSVEAGTNEKLFF; CDR3 DNA: TGTGCCAGCAGCGTAGAGGCAGGAACTAATGAAAAACTGTTTTTT
J gene: TRBJ2-3; clone size: NA; D gene: TRBD1; V gene: TRBV9; CDR3 protein: CASSVEGAADTQYF; CDR3 DNA: TGTGCCAGCAGCGTAGAGGGGGCGGCAGATACGCAGTATTTT
J gene: TRBJ1-4; clone size: NA; D gene: TRBD1; V gene: TRBV4-2; CDR3 protein: CASSQDKGSGGEKLFF; CDR3 DNA: TGTGCCAGCAGCCAAGATAAGGGGTCAGGGGGCGAAAAACTGTTTTTT
J gene: TRBJ1-5; clone size: NA; D gene: TRBD1; V gene: TRBV5-5; CDR3 protein: CASSLMTGRSNQPQHF; CDR3 DNA: TGTGCCAGCAGCTTGATGACAGGGAGGAGCAATCAGCCCCAGCATTTT
J gene: TRBJ2-5; clone size: NA; D gene: TRBD1; V gene: TRBV5-4; CDR3 protein: CASTTGTGNYQETQYF; CDR3 DNA: TGTGCCAGCACAACCGGGACAGGGAATTACCAAGAGACCCAGTACTTC
J gene: TRBJ2-2; clone size: once; D gene: NA; V gene: TRBV7-9; CDR3 protein: CATQLFANTGELFF; CDR3 DNA: TGTGCCACCCAATTGTTCGCGAACACCGGGGAGCTGTTTTTT
J gene: TRBJ2-7; clone size: NA; D gene: NA; V gene: TRBV20-1; CDR3 protein: CSASIRDYEQYF; CDR3 DNA: TGCAGTGCTAGTATCCGGGACTACGAGCAGTACTTC
J gene: TRBJ1-5; clone size: NA; D gene: NA; V gene: TRBV7-9; CDR3 protein: CASSDRDGTVDQPQHF; CDR3 DNA: TGTGCCAGCAGCGACCGGGACGGGACTGTGGATCAGCCCCAGCATTTT
J gene: TRBJ2-2; clone size: NA; D gene: NA; V gene: TRBV21-1; CDR3 protein: CASSKGVGTGELFF; CDR3 DNA: TGTGCCAGCAGCAAAGGGGTGGGGACCGGGGAGCTGTTTTTT
J gene: TRBJ1-5; clone size: NA; D gene: NA; V gene: TRBV2; CDR3 protein: CASSEGAGGNQPQHF; CDR3 DNA: TGTGCCAGCAGTGAAGGGGCAGGAGGCAATCAGCCCCAGCATTTT
J gene: TRBJ2-3; clone size: once; D gene: NA; V gene: TRBV10-3; CDR3 protein: CAIGGERAGTDTQYF; CDR3 DNA: TGTGCCATCGGCGGGGAAAGGGCTGGCACAGATACGCAGTATTTT
J gene: TRBJ2-7; clone size: NA; D gene: NA; V gene: TRBV19; CDR3 protein: CASSDWTDSYEQYF; CDR3 DNA: TGTGCCAGTAGTGACTGGACAGACTCCTACGAGCAGTACTTC
J gene: TRBJ2-7; clone size: NA; D gene: TRBD2; V gene: TRBV14; CDR3 protein: CASSQVAGVVSYEQYF; CDR3 DNA: TGTGCCAGCAGCCAAGTTGCGGGGGTCGTCTCCTACGAGCAGTACTTC
J gene: TRBJ2-7; clone size: NA; D gene: TRBD1; V gene: TRBV6-5; CDR3 protein: CASRGDSYEQYF; CDR3 DNA: TGTGCCAGCAGAGGGGACAGCTACGAGCAGTACTTC
J gene: TRBJ2-5; clone size: NA; D gene: NA; V gene: TRBV25-1; CDR3 protein: CASSDQGRETQYF; CDR3 DNA: TGTGCCAGCAGTGACCAGGGGCGAGAGACCCAGTACTTC
J gene: TRBJ1-1; clone size: NA; D gene: NA; V gene: TRBV30; CDR3 protein: CAWREPGGKAFF; CDR3 DNA: TGTGCCTGGAGGGAACCCGGAGGTAAGGCTTTCTTT
J gene: TRBJ1-5; clone size: NA; D gene: NA; V gene: TRBV3-1/TRBV3-2; CDR3 protein: CASSPESGGQPQHF; CDR3 DNA: TGTGCCAGCAGCCCAGAGTCGGGCGGGCAGCCCCAGCATTTT
J gene: TRBJ1-1; clone size: few; D gene: NA; V gene: TRBV29-1; CDR3 protein: CSVEVLLRALNTEAFF; CDR3 DNA: TGCAGCGTTGAGGTTCTCTTAAGGGCATTGAACACTGAAGCTTTCTTT
J gene: TRBJ2-3; clone size: few; D gene: TRBD2; V gene: TRBV6-1; CDR3 protein: CASSEGLAETDTQYF; CDR3 DNA: TGTGCCAGCAGTGAGGGACTAGCGGAGACAGATACGCAGTATTTT
J gene: TRBJ2-4; clone size: NA; D gene: NA; V gene: TRBV9; CDR3 protein: CASSVEGIRTDIQYF; CDR3 DNA: TGTGCCAGCAGCGTAGAGGGGATTAGAACGGACATTCAGTACTTC
J gene: TRBJ2-3; clone size: NA; D gene: NA; V gene: TRBV6-6; CDR3 protein: CASSAGPSDTQYF; CDR3 DNA: TGTGCCAGCAGCGCGGGGCCGTCGGATACGCAGTATTTT
J gene: TRBJ1-1; clone size: NA; D gene: TRBD1; V gene: TRBV10-2; CDR3 protein: CASRTGRDTEAFF; CDR3 DNA: TGCGCCAGCAGGACAGGGAGGGACACTGAAGCTTTCTTT
J gene: TRBJ1-1; clone size: NA; D gene: NA; V gene: TRBV10-3; CDR3 protein: CAISESGGQGKKTFF; CDR3 DNA: TGTGCCATCAGTGAGTCCGGAGGGCAGGGGAAAAAAACTTTCTTT
J gene: TRBJ1-2; clone size: NA; D gene: NA; V gene: TRBV5-1; CDR3 protein: CASSYQETLSYTF; CDR3 DNA: TGCGCCAGCAGCTACCAGGAGACCCTAAGCTACACCTTC
J gene: TRBJ2-1; clone size: NA; D gene: NA; V gene: TRBV28; CDR3 protein: CASSLTRPLRTYNEQFF; CDR3 DNA: TGTGCCAGCAGCCTAACCCGACCGTTAAGGACCTACAATGAGCAGTTCTTC